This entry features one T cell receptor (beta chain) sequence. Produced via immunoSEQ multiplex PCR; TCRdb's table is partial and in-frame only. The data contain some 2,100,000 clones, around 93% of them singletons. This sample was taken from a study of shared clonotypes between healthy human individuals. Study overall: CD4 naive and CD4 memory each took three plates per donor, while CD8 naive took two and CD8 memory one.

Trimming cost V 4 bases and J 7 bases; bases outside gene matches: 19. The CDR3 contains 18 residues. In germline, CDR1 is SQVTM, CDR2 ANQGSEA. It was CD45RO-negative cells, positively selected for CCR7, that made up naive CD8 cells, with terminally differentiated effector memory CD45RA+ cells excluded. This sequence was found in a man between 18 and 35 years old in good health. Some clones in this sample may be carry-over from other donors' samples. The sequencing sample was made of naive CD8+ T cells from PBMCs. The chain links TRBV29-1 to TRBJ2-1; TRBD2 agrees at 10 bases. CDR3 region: CSVGDSTVSGRGMNEQFF. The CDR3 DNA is TGCAGCGTTGGGGATTCGACCGTGAGCGGGAGGGGGATGAATGAGCAGTTCTTC.